The 28 T cell receptor beta chains presented below share a single source sample, sequenced in a study of blood T cell repertoires in COVID-19. The table came from immunoSEQ multiplex PCR; TCRdb's copy has only in-frame clones and leaves some out. The sample consists of some 240,000 clones, 92% of them appearing once. The sample was peripheral blood. The receptors come from a man between 60 and 75 years old with COVID-19, enrolled during active disease.

The genes are TRBV5-6 and TRBJ2-7; D gene unclear. The V and J ends lost 0 bases and 6 bases respectively, with 10 bases between them. Germline values: CDR1 SGHDT, CDR2 YYEEEE. The CDR3 covers 13 residues. The CDR3 region is CASSLVGDAEQYF. The CDR3 region has the DNA TGTGCCAGCAGCTTGGTTGGAGACGCCGAGCAGTACTTC.

The rearrangement links TRBV11-1 to TRBJ2-7; TRBD1 might be the D (6 bases). The length of the CDR3 is 14 residues. The germline V gene has CDR1 SGHAT and CDR2 FQDESV (reference sequence). Trimming removed 2 bases at V and 6 bases at J, with 14 bases between. CDR3 protein: CASSLRRGIGEQYF. The DNA for the CDR3 is TGTGCCAGCAGCTTACGCAGGGGTATCGGCGAGCAGTACTTC.

The chain recombines TRBV3-1 (or the pseudogene TRBV3-2) with TRBJ1-5; TRBD1 matches at 8 bases. The CDR3 covers 14 residues. V lost 4 bases, J lost 9 bases, and 8 bases stayed unmatched. Germline CDR1 is LGHDT and CDR2 is YNNKEL (reference sequence). CDR3 protein: CASSLGQGVGPQHF. CDR3 in DNA: TGTGCCAGCAGCCTAGGACAGGGCGTCGGGCCCCAGCATTTT.

The V call is TRBV2, the J call TRBJ1-3, with 7 bases matching TRBD1. The CDR3 spans 16 residues. V gave up 7 bases and J gave up 0 bases; unmatched junction bases: 9. Per the germline V gene, CDR1 is SNHLY and CDR2 is FYNNEI. The CDR3, as DNA: TGTGCCAGCATGGGACAGACCTCGCTCTCTGGAAACACCATATATTTT. Residues: CASMGQTSLSGNTIYF.

This chain joins TRBV19 and TRBJ1-1, with D tentatively TRBD1 (5 bases). The CDR3 has 15 residues. V was pared by 1 base and J by 1 base, with 10 bases between. Per the germline V gene, CDR1 is LNHDA and CDR2 is SQIVND (reference sequence). As DNA, the CDR3 is TGTGCCAGTAGTATAGTCCCAGGGTCGAACACTGAAGCTTTCTTT. This codes for CASSIVPGSNTEAFF.

The rearrangement links TRBV27 to TRBJ1-2, with TRBD1 matching 9 bases. V gave up 6 bases and J gave up 10 bases; unmatched junction bases: 9. This CDR3 contains 13 residues. Germline-derived CDR1 and CDR2 are MNHEY and SMNVEV (reference sequence). CDR3 in DNA: TGTGCCAGCAGAAGGACAGGGGAAAGAGCCTACACCTTC. Translating gives CASRRTGERAYTF.

This chain uses TRBV10-3 with TRBJ1-4, with 7 bases that match TRBD1. V gave up 11 bases and J gave up 7 bases; unmatched junction bases: 10. The CDR3 is made up of 13 amino acids. Germline loops: CDR1 ENHRY, CDR2 SYGVKD. CDR3 nucleotides: TGTGCCGCAAAAGGGACAGAGACTGAAAAACTGTTTTTT. Its translation is CAAKGTETEKLFF.

The rearrangement joins TRBV14 to TRBJ2-3, with unresolved D. Trimming took off 4 bases at V and 2 bases at J, with 7 bases between the two ends. Germline CDR1 reads SGHDN; CDR2 reads FVKESK. The CDR3 extends over 13 amino acids. CDR3 DNA sequence: TGTGCCAGCAGCCGGGCTATCACAGATACGCAGTATTTT. Encoded protein: CASSRAITDTQYF.

As regards this clone: The same CDR3 is also encoded by other DNA sequences in this sample. The chain uses TRBV12-3 or TRBV12-4 and TRBJ1-2; 7 bases align to TRBD1. The CDR3 consists of 13 residues. Trimming cost V 5 bases and J 2 bases; bases outside gene matches: 2. CDR3 amino acids: CASSPTGNYGYTF. CDR3 nucleotides: TGTGCCAGCAGTCCGACAGGGAACTATGGCTACACCTTC.

J is TRBJ2-7 and V is TRBV6-5; no definite D call. Germline V gene data show CDR1 as MNHEY and CDR2 as SVGAGI. V lost 0 bases, J lost 0 bases, and 12 bases lay in between. This CDR3 comprises 16 residues. This chain's CDR3 is CASSYSGQLHSYEQYF. CDR3 coding DNA: TGTGCCAGCAGTTACTCGGGCCAACTCCACTCCTACGAGCAGTACTTC.

The V gene is TRBV5-1, the J gene TRBJ2-2; TRBD1 aligns across 11 bases. CDR1 is SGHRS, CDR2 YFSETQ, per germline. CDR3 length: 15 amino acids. After removal of 6 bases from V and 10 bases from J, the junction contained 11 bases not matched to a gene. CDR3 amino acids: CASTGTGGKAAELFF. CDR3 coding DNA: TGCGCCAGCACCGGGACAGGGGGAAAGGCGGCGGAGCTGTTTTTT.

This clone is a singleton in its sample. The J gene is TRBJ1-5, the V gene TRBV7-9, with D unresolved. CDR1 and CDR2 from the germline V gene are SEHNR and FQNEAQ (reference sequence). CDR3 length: 15 amino acids. Trimming pared 1 base from V and 4 bases from J, leaving 11 bases between. This CDR3 reads CASSLGPGENQPQHF. CDR3 DNA sequence: TGTGCCAGCAGCTTAGGGCCCGGGGAGAATCAGCCCCAGCATTTT.

This sequence joins TRBV7-9 and TRBJ2-6, with a tentative D call TRBD1 (6 bases). This CDR3 is built from 15 residues. CDR1 SEHNR and CDR2 FQNEAQ come from the germline V gene (reference sequence). The V end lost 5 bases, the J end lost 1 base, and 9 bases lay between the germline ends. CDR3 nucleotides: TGTGCCAGCAGCCTCGACAGGTCTGGGGCCAACGTCCTGACTTTC. This sequence encodes CASSLDRSGANVLTF.

The rearrangement uses TRBV7-2 and TRBJ2-2, with D tentatively TRBD2 (6 bases). This CDR3 comprises 15 residues. Per germline, CDR1 SGHTA and CDR2 FQGNSA. V shed 3 bases and J shed 6 bases, with 14 bases lying between them. Here the CDR3 reads CASSFGGGGSGELFF. The CDR3 region has the DNA TGTGCCAGCAGCTTCGGGGGAGGAGGGTCCGGGGAGCTGTTTTTT.

Turning to this clone: The sample holds other DNA sequences that translate to the same CDR3. The chain has TRBV5-4 and TRBJ1-5; D remains unclear. Germline CDR1 is SGHNT and CDR2 is YYREEE (reference sequence). This CDR3 comprises 15 residues. The ends were cut back, 0 bases at V and 0 bases at J, with 7 bases in the middle. The CDR3, as DNA: TGTGCCAGCAGCTTGGGAGGTAATAGCAATCAGCCCCAGCATTTT. Translated: CASSLGGNSNQPQHF.

The chain links TRBV28 to TRBJ2-3; D is perhaps TRBD1 (7 bases). V was shortened by 4 bases and J by 14 bases, with 19 bases between the two germline ends. There are 13 residues in the CDR3. Germline-derived CDR1 and CDR2 are MDHEN and SYDVKM. CDR3 amino acids: CASSWGPPRGAYF. The CDR3 coding sequence is TGTGCCAGCAGTTGGGGGCCCCCCAGGGGGGCGTATTTT.

The chain recombines TRBV4-1 with TRBJ2-1; 9 nucleotides line up with TRBD2. The germline gives CDR1 MGHRA, CDR2 YSYEKL. V dropped 1 base and J dropped 5; count of bases not matched to a gene: 6. The CDR3 is 16 amino acids. The CDR3 nucleotides read TGCGCCAGCAGCCAAGTTGGGCTAGCGGGAAACAATGAGCAGTTCTTC. Protein sequence: CASSQVGLAGNNEQFF.

The chain couples TRBV6-5 to TRBJ1-6; tentative D call: TRBD1 (5 bases). The V end was cut by 0 bases, the J end by 6 bases, with 9 bases between. The CDR3 sequence is 15 residues long. Germline V gene data show CDR1 as MNHEY and CDR2 as SVGAGI. CDR3 bases: TGTGCCAGCAGTTACTCGAAAAGGGGTAATTCACCCCTCCACTTT. Amino acid sequence: CASSYSKRGNSPLHF.

V gene TRBV12-3 or TRBV12-4 combines with J gene TRBJ2-7; a weak D match, TRBD1 (5 bases). The CDR3 contains 13 residues. Trimming took off 7 bases at V and 1 base at J, with 11 bases between the two ends. Here the CDR3 DNA reads TGTGCCAGCACTTCGACAGAGTCCTACGAGCAGTACTTC. Protein sequence: CASTSTESYEQYF.

The V and J genes are TRBV18 and TRBJ1-5; TRBD1 might be the D (5 bases). The germline CDR1 and CDR2 sequences are KGHSH and LQKENI. The CDR3 has 14 amino acids. The ends were cut back, 5 bases at V and 6 bases at J, with 14 bases in the middle. CDR3 sequence (DNA): TGTGCCAGCTCAAAACAGGATATGGGTCAGCCCCAGCATTTT. Translation gives CASSKQDMGQPQHF.

The chain carries TRBV13 and TRBJ1-1, with 7 bases fitting TRBD1. The junction had 4 bases not matched to a gene; V was cut back by 5 bases and J by 1 base. The CDR3 has 14 amino acids. Germline V gives CDR1 PRHDT, CDR2 FYEKMQ (reference sequence). The CDR3 is CASSGRTGNTEAFF. CDR3 in DNA: TGTGCCAGCAGCGGCCGGACAGGGAACACTGAAGCTTTCTTT.

As regards this clone: At the DNA level, this CDR3 is encoded by other sequences in the same sample as well. The chain joins TRBV6-6 to TRBJ1-1; the match to TRBD1 covers 10 bases. The CDR3 extends over 15 amino acids. From germline, CDR1 is MNHNY and CDR2 SVGAGI (reference sequence). Unmatched junction bases numbered 1, after V lost 2 bases and J lost 1 base. The CDR3 DNA sequence: TGTGCCAGCAGTTACGGGGACAGGGGGAACACTGAAGCTTTCTTT. Amino acid sequence: CASSYGDRGNTEAFF.

V usage is TRBV18 and J usage is TRBJ1-1; D call uncertain. Germline values: CDR1 KGHSH, CDR2 LQKENI. V was trimmed by 5 bases and J by 0 bases, leaving 7 bases between them. The length of the CDR3 is 13 residues. CDR3 amino acids: CASSETMNTEAFF. CDR3 nucleotide sequence: TGTGCCAGCTCAGAAACAATGAACACTGAAGCTTTCTTT. Variable domain in full (rest from reference TRBV18 and TRBJ1-1): NAGVMQNPRHLVRRRGQEARLRCSPMKGHSHVYWYRQLPEEGLKFMVYLQKENIIDESGMPKERFSAEFPKEGPSILRIQQVVRGDSAAYFCASSETMNTEAFFGQGTRLTVV.

The chain is built from TRBV7-9 and TRBJ2-1; TRBD2 might be the D (6 bases). This CDR3 contains 16 residues. Germline-derived CDR1 and CDR2 are SEHNR and FQNEAQ (reference sequence). Trimming took 2 bases from V and 7 from J, leaving 18 bases between them. CDR3 nucleotides: TGTGCCAGCAGCTTACTTACTAGCCCAGTGGAGAATGAGCAGTTCTTC. Translating it yields CASSLLTSPVENEQFF.

The chain uses TRBV5-1 and TRBJ2-3, with D hard to call. The CDR3 consists of 14 residues. V lost 4 bases to trimming and J lost 2 bases, with 11 bases between them. Germline V lookup: CDR1 SGHRS, CDR2 YFSETQ. As DNA, the CDR3 is TGCGCCAGCAGCATCAGCACTATCACAGATACGCAGTATTTT. It codes for CASSISTITDTQYF.

This clone has only one observation. The chain recombines TRBV6-6 with TRBJ2-1; 15 nucleotides align to TRBD2. V trimming: 6 bases; J trimming: 4 bases; junction bases outside the gene matches: 7. The V gene's germline CDR1 is MNHNY and CDR2 SVGAGI (reference sequence). The CDR3 sequence is 17 residues long. CDR3 DNA sequence: TGTGCCAGCAGCCGAGGACTAGCGGGGGGGCAGTACAATGAGCAGTTCTTC. Translated: CASSRGLAGGQYNEQFF.

This chain joins TRBV2 and TRBJ1-3, with D possibly being TRBD1 (5 bases). The germline V and J ends were trimmed by 2 bases and 0 bases, with 17 bases remaining between them. CDR3 length: 18 residues. CDR1 SNHLY and CDR2 FYNNEI come from the germline V gene. The CDR3 DNA reads as TGTGCCAGCAGTGAAAATGCCAGGACACGTAGCTCTGGAAACACCATATATTTT. Translating gives CASSENARTRSSGNTIYF.

V usage is TRBV5-1 and J usage is TRBJ2-1, with 13 bases fitting TRBD2. Germline V gene data show CDR1 as SGHRS and CDR2 as YFSETQ. This CDR3 has 15 amino acids. Unmatched junction bases numbered 6, after V lost 3 bases and J lost 9 bases. The DNA of the CDR3 is TGCGCCAGCAGCTCAAGACTAGCGGGAGGCTCTGAGCAGTTCTTC. It translates to CASSSRLAGGSEQFF.